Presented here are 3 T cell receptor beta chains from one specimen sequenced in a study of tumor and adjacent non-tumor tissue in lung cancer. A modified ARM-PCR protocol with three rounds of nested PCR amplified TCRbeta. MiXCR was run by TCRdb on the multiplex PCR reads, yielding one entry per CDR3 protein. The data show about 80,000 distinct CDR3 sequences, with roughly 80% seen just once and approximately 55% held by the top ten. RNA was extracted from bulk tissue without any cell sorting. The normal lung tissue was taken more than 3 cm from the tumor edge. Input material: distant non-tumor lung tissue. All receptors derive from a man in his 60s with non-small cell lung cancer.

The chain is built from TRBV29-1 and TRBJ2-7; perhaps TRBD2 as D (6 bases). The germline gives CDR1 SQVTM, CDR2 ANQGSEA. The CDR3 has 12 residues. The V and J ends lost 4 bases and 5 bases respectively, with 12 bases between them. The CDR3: CSVGRGTHEQYF. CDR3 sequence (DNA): TGCAGCGTTGGACGGGGGACTCACGAGCAGTACTTC.

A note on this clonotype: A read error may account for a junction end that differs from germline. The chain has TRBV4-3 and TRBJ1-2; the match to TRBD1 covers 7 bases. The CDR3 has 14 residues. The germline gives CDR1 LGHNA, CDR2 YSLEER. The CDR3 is CANSQEQGNYGYTF. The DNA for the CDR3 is TGCGCCAACAGCCAAGAACAGGGGAACTATGGTTACACCTTC.

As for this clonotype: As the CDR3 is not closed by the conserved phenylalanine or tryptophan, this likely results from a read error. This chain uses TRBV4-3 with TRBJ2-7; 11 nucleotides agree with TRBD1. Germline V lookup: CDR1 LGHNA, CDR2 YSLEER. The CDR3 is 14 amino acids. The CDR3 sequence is CASSQRDRGDEQYL. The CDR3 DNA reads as TGCGCTAGCAGCCAACGGGACAGGGGGGACGAGCAGTACCTC.